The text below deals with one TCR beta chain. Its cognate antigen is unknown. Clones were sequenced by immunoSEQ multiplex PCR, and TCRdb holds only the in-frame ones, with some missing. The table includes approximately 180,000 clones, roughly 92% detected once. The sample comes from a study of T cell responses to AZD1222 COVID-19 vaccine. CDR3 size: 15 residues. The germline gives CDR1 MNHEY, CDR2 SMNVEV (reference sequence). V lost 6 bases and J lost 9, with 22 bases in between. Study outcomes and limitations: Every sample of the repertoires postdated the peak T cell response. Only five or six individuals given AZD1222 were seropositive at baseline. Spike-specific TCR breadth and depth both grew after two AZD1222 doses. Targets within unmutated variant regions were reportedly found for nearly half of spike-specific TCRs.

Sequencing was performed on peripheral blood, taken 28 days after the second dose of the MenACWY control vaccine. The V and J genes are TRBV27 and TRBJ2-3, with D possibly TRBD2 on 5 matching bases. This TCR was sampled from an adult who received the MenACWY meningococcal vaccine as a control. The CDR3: CASSLWAASRGTQYF. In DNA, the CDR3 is TGTGCCAGCAGCCTCTGGGCGGCTAGTCGGGGAACGCAGTATTTT.